This entry concerns a single TCR beta chain. Antigen specificity is unknown. The data were taken from a study of T cell repertoires in cytomegalovirus infection. Whole-study context: Public TCR beta signatures were indicative of both CMV infection and a matching HLA type.

TCRdb processed the reads anew with MiXCR; each CDR3 protein has one entry. The data contain roughly 120,000 distinct CDR3 sequences, less than 30% of them seen just once; the ten biggest clones take up about 81%. Sample: CD8+ T cells from cultured PBMCs, taken from culture after CMV antigen stimulation. The sequence was obtained from a human donor in good health (CMV status not recorded). Some clones in this sample may be carry-over from other donors' samples.

The CDR3 nucleotides are TGTGCCAGTACCGGTCCCGGGACAGGGGCAGTTAACTATGGCTACACCTTC. Translating it yields CASTGPGTGAVNYGYTF. The chain links TRBV19 to TRBJ1-2, with TRBD1 matching over 10 bases. The CDR3 runs 17 residues. V lost 7 bases and J lost 1; bases outside the gene matches: 12. CDR1 and CDR2 from the germline V gene are LNHDA and SQIVND (reference sequence).